These 25 T cell receptor beta chains share one sample of origin, sequenced in a study of blood T cell repertoires in COVID-19. Some clones are missing from TCRdb's copy, which holds only in-frame ones; the method was immunoSEQ multiplex PCR. The table records 75,000 or so clones, 84% of them present only once. Material: peripheral blood. The receptors stem from a man in his forties or fifties with acute or convalescent COVID-19.

The chain carries TRBV2 and TRBJ1-2; possible D gene TRBD1, 5 bases. The length of the CDR3 is 13 residues. Germline V lookup: CDR1 SNHLY, CDR2 FYNNEI. V gave up 5 bases and J gave up 8 bases, with 15 bases separating them. The CDR3 sequence is CASSTTGGYGYTF. The CDR3 nucleotides read TGTGCCAGCAGTACTACGGGGGGTTACGGCTACACCTTC. The variable domain in full, completed from reference TRBV2 and TRBJ1-2, reads EPEVTQTPSHQVTQMGQEVILRCVPISNHLYFYWYRQILGQKVEFLVSFYNNEISEKSEIFDDQFSVERPDGSNFTLKIRSTKLEDSAMYFCASSTTGGYGYTFGSGTRLTVV.

This sequence joins TRBV24-1 and TRBJ2-5, with 8 bases matching TRBD1. J gave up 0 bases and V 9 bases, and 5 bases lay outside the gene matches. CDR3 size: 14 residues. Germline lookup yields CDR1 KGHDR and CDR2 SFDVKD. CDR3 coding DNA: TGTGCCACCGAAGGGACAGGCCACCAAGAGACCCAGTACTTC. Translation gives CATEGTGHQETQYF.

This chain joins TRBV9 and TRBJ2-7; D not resolved. Germline CDR1 reads SGDLS; CDR2 reads YYNGEE. Trimming stripped 0 bases from V and 2 bases from J, with 6 bases between. CDR3 length: 13 residues. As DNA, the CDR3 is TGTGCCAGCAGCGTAGATGGCACCTACGAGCAGTACTTC. Amino acid sequence: CASSVDGTYEQYF.

As DNA, the CDR3 is TGTGCCAGCAGCCGAAACACCAGGGGGCTGGAGTATGGCTACACCTTC. It is translated as CASSRNTRGLEYGYTF. V and J are TRBV2 and TRBJ1-2; 8 nucleotides agree with TRBD1. The trim removed 6 bases at V and 5 bases at J, leaving 14 bases unmatched. The CDR3 contains 16 residues. Germline-derived CDR1 and CDR2 are SNHLY and FYNNEI.

The chain combines TRBV4-1 with TRBJ2-7; no clear D. CDR1 and CDR2 from the germline V gene are MGHRA and YSYEKL. With 0 bases removed from V and 6 bases from J, the gap between germline ends came to 9 bases. This CDR3 comprises 13 residues. The CDR3 protein is CASSQDMYSEQYF. The CDR3 nucleotides are TGCGCCAGCAGCCAAGATATGTATTCCGAGCAGTACTTC.

V usage is TRBV28 and J usage is TRBJ1-1; D may be TRBD1 (5 bases). Deletions cut 3 bases from V and 10 bases from J, with 15 bases between. Germline lookup yields CDR1 MDHEN and CDR2 SYDVKM. The CDR3 has 13 residues. The CDR3 loop reads CASSFRGRGGAFF. CDR3 bases: TGTGCCAGCAGTTTTAGAGGCCGGGGGGGAGCTTTCTTT.

Only a few counts were recorded for this clone. This chain joins TRBV27 and TRBJ2-2, with 11 bases lining up with TRBD1. In germline, CDR1 is MNHEY, CDR2 SMNVEV (reference sequence). This CDR3 contains 18 residues. The ends lost 6 bases at V and 2 bases at J; junction bases unmatched: 11. CDR3 DNA: TGTGCCAGCAGACAGGACAGGGGGCGACGAAAAAACACCGGGGAGCTGTTTTTT. It yields the protein CASRQDRGRRKNTGELFF.

The gene calls are TRBV28 and TRBJ2-2, with D perhaps TRBD2 (6 bases). Germline CDR1 MDHEN, CDR2 SYDVKM. CDR3 length: 15 amino acids. Trimming pared 3 bases from V and 6 bases from J, leaving 14 bases between. This chain's CDR3 is CASSFRGTRAGELFF. CDR3 nucleotide sequence: TGTGCCAGCAGTTTCCGGGGGACGAGGGCCGGGGAGCTGTTTTTT.

The V call is TRBV7-2, the J call TRBJ2-1; 8 nucleotides agree with TRBD2. Trimming cost V 0 bases and J 6 bases; bases outside gene matches: 4. This CDR3 spans 15 amino acids. Per germline, CDR1 SGHTA and CDR2 FQGNSA. CDR3 sequence reads: CASSLASGTSNEQFF. DNA for the CDR3: TGTGCCAGCAGCTTAGCTTCCGGGACTAGCAATGAGCAGTTCTTC.

V is TRBV11-3 and J is TRBJ2-7, with D possibly being TRBD2 (5 bases). Trimming took 4 bases from V and 3 from J, leaving 19 bases between them. There are 16 residues in the CDR3. Germline V lookup: CDR1 SGHNT, CDR2 YENEEA. For the CDR3, the DNA is TGTGCCAGCAGCTCACTAGACGGTAAATCTTACTACGAGCAGTACTTC. As protein: CASSSLDGKSYYEQYF.

The chain is built from TRBV23-1 and TRBJ1-4; D might be TRBD1 (6 bases). TRBV23-1 is an open reading frame whose function is uncertain. V was cut by 2 bases and J by 3 bases, with 13 bases left in between. The CDR3 is made up of 16 amino acids. CDR3 coding DNA: TGCGCCAGCAGTCAAGACATGGACAGCCCTAATGAAAAACTGTTTTTT. Its translation is CASSQDMDSPNEKLFF.

V usage is TRBV9 and J usage is TRBJ2-2; TRBD2 matches at 12 bases. There are 15 residues in the CDR3. Unmatched junction bases numbered 0, after V lost 0 bases and J lost 6 bases. Germline V gene sequence: CDR1 SGDLS, CDR2 YYNGEE. CDR3 sequence: CASSVASGGAGELFF. For the CDR3, the DNA is TGTGCCAGCAGCGTAGCTAGCGGGGGGGCCGGGGAGCTGTTTTTT.

The chain joins TRBV11-2 to TRBJ2-5; 16 bases are shared with TRBD2. Unmatched junction bases numbered 6, after V lost 4 bases and J lost 4 bases. Germline assignment: CDR1 SGHAT and CDR2 FQNNGV. The CDR3 consists of 17 residues. CDR3 sequence: CASSSGTSGGARETQYF. The CDR3 DNA is TGTGCCAGCAGCTCCGGGACTAGCGGGGGGGCGAGAGAGACCCAGTACTTC.

CDR3 in amino acids: CASSVSGGTEAFF. The CDR3, as DNA: TGTGCCAGCAGTGTGTCCGGGGGCACTGAAGCTTTCTTT. This chain connects TRBV12-3 or TRBV12-4 to TRBJ1-1; perhaps TRBD1 as D (5 bases). Trimming cost V 5 bases and J 4 bases, with 11 bases left between them. CDR3 length equals 13 residues.

This chain joins TRBV5-5 and TRBJ2-7; no clear D. CDR3 length: 13 amino acids. Trimming left V 1 base short and J 0 bases short, with 5 bases between. Germline CDR1 and CDR2: SGHKS and YYEKEE (reference sequence). CDR3 in amino acids: CASSLHGSYEQYF. The CDR3 coding sequence is TGTGCCAGCAGCTTGCACGGCTCCTACGAGCAGTACTTC.

This rearrangement joins TRBV18 to TRBJ1-2; TRBD1 matches at 8 bases. This CDR3 spans 14 amino acids. Germline assignment: CDR1 KGHSH and CDR2 LQKENI. The J segment lost 3 bases and the V segment lost 4 bases, leaving 4 bases of the junction unmatched. CDR3 protein: CASSQSTGDYGYTF. For the CDR3, the DNA is TGTGCCAGCTCACAATCGACAGGGGACTATGGCTACACCTTC.

The chain couples TRBV28 to TRBJ1-1; possibly TRBD1 for D (5 bases). Per germline, CDR1 MDHEN and CDR2 SYDVKM. Trimming took 6 bases from V and 11 from J, leaving 22 bases between them. The CDR3 sequence is 14 residues long. The CDR3, as DNA: TGTGCCAGCAGACCAACCGGGGGTGCTCTCGGGGCTTTCTTT. Protein product: CASRPTGGALGAFF.

J is TRBJ2-7 and V is TRBV4-3, with 7 bases identical to TRBD1. CDR1 is LGHNA, CDR2 YSLEER, per germline. The CDR3 is 18 amino acids. J was trimmed by 5 bases and V by 2 bases; bases with no gene match: 18. CDR3 DNA: TGCGCCAGCAGCCAACCTTTACGGACCGACCCCGACAGGGACGAGCAGTACTTC. Translation: CASSQPLRTDPDRDEQYF.

V and J are TRBV28 and TRBJ1-2; 9 bases align to TRBD1. The CDR3 totals 15 residues. The germline V gene has CDR1 MDHEN and CDR2 SYDVKM. The J segment lost 4 bases and the V segment lost 4 bases, leaving 7 bases of the junction unmatched. This CDR3 is CASSSPGQGVYGYTF. The CDR3 coding sequence is TGTGCCAGCAGTTCCCCGGGACAGGGTGTCTATGGCTACACCTTC.

The rearrangement links TRBV28 to TRBJ1-1; maybe TRBD1 (6 bases). The V end was cut by 7 bases, the J end by 0 bases, with 15 bases between. Germline assignment: CDR1 MDHEN and CDR2 SYDVKM. CDR3 length: 15 residues. The DNA of the CDR3 is TGTGCCAGCAAGGTGACAGGCGCCGTGAACACTGAAGCTTTCTTT. Its protein product is CASKVTGAVNTEAFF.

The genes are TRBV19 and TRBJ2-1; D might be TRBD1 (6 bases). V shed 4 bases and J shed 0 bases, with 10 bases lying between them. The CDR3 is 15 amino acids. Germline assignment: CDR1 LNHDA and CDR2 SQIVND (reference sequence). Here the CDR3 reads CASSKGQSSYNEQFF. The CDR3 nucleotides read TGTGCCAGTAGTAAAGGACAGAGCTCCTACAATGAGCAGTTCTTC. Based on the CDR3 plus reference TRBV19 and TRBJ2-1, the full variable domain is DGGITQSPKYLFRKEGQNVTLSCEQNLNHDAMYWYRQDPGQGLRLIYYSQIVNDFQKGDIAEGYSVSREKKESFPLTVTSAQKNPTAFYLCASSKGQSSYNEQFFGPGTRLTVL.

The CDR3 protein is CASSPPPTGDEQFF. The CDR3 DNA sequence: TGTGCCAGCTCACCACCGCCGACAGGGGATGAGCAGTTCTTC. The rearrangement links TRBV18 to TRBJ2-1, with 8 bases matching TRBD1. CDR3 length: 14 amino acids. Germline V gene lookup returns CDR1 KGHSH and CDR2 LQKENI. J lost 8 bases, V lost 0 bases, and 3 bases had no gene match.

This chain joins TRBV30 and TRBJ2-3; 8 nucleotides line up with TRBD2. CDR1 GTSNPN and CDR2 SVGIG come from the germline V gene (reference sequence). Trimming cost V 0 bases and J 5 bases; bases outside gene matches: 7. The CDR3 is 15 amino acids. The CDR3 nucleotides are TGTGCCTGGAGTGTATTGGCGGGGGGTCGAGATACGCAGTATTTT. It specifies CAWSVLAGGRDTQYF. The full variable domain, with the rest looked up from reference TRBV30 and TRBJ2-3, is SQTIHQWPATLVQPVGSPLSLECTVEGTSNPNLYWYRQAAGRGLQLLFYSVGIGQISSEVPQNLSASRPQDRQFILSSKKLLLSDSGFYLCAWSVLAGGRDTQYFGPGTRLTVL.

This clone has just one count. J is TRBJ2-6 and V is TRBV27, with D perhaps TRBD2 (7 bases). The germline V gene has CDR1 MNHEY and CDR2 SMNVEV (reference sequence). Trimming cost V 3 bases and J 0 bases, with 15 bases left between them. This CDR3 is 18 amino acids long. The CDR3 region has the DNA TGTGCCAGCAGTTTTGAGGGGAGGGGGTTCTCTGGGGCCAACGTCCTGACTTTC. Protein sequence: CASSFEGRGFSGANVLTF.

The chain links TRBV2 to TRBJ1-2, with D possibly matching TRBD1 (5 bases). Trimming left V 8 bases short and J 5 bases short, with 18 bases between. The CDR3 covers 14 residues. Germline CDR1 reads SNHLY; CDR2 reads FYNNEI. In DNA, the CDR3 is TGTGCCAGCGATGGGGCAGGCCAGAATTATGGCTACACCTTC. This gives the protein CASDGAGQNYGYTF.